Sequencing of this T cell receptor (beta chain) was carried out in a study of cytomegalovirus exposure and HLA in healthy donors (dated by TCRdb to 2015 to 2018). As for the study more broadly: According to an earlier analysis of 587 of the donors, about 179 million T cells yielded 90 million to 130 million unique TCR beta sequences and less than 300 Gb of sequence data. Roughly five DR-DQ haplotypes were handled as single units for association and clustering, since linkage in the cohort was strong. Of the roughly 410 genotyped donors, 65% to 90% were placed in the genetic ancestry cluster associated with self-reported Caucasian donors. Besides the first cohort of roughly 660 subjects, a separate validation cohort made up of over 100 different subjects was used. Roughly 300 gigabases of sequencing data and around 80 million unique TCR sequences made up an early release that covered approximately 700 HLA-typed donors. To predict cytomegalovirus infection status, the study combined high-throughput TCR immunosequencing, statistical association of individual TCRs with disease status, and machine learning. A later genetic analysis took genome-wide SNP genotypes for about 55% of the 666 donors and used that subset as a discovery cohort. An earlier analysis of nearly 600 of the donors applied high-throughput TCR beta sequencing to assess whether each TCR beta V gene segment acted as functional or pseudogenic. A later analysis re-examined previously published TCR beta repertoires from more than 600 donors and added high-resolution HLA genotyping to investigate patterns of TCR occurrence. Among approximately 370 genotyped donors of the cohort, an average of approximately 200,000 unique TCR beta nucleotide sequences was sequenced per donor, of which about 19% were non-productive. Rather than using new phenotypic data, the later analysis identified candidate immune exposures from TCR beta sequences and from how often those sequences occurred across donors. Every repertoire in the discovery cohort had been generated on one and the same sequencing platform. The study profiled the T cell repertoires of hundreds of subjects by immunosequencing and related them to cytomegalovirus serostatus. The number of donors typed differed by locus, with 629-630 for A, B, C, DRB1 and DQB1, over 500 for DQA1, some 570 for DPA1, and roughly 450 for DPB1. The study was designed to test whether signatures of past pathogen exposure could be identified by cataloging public T cell receptors. HLA typing covered class I and class II loci at four-digit resolution. Donor age, sex, ethnicity and CMV serostatus were compiled together with the repertoire data. General findings and caveats noted by the study authors: In a later analysis, 16,951 TCR beta sequences were associated with specific HLA alleles at a false discovery rate of 0.05. A group of highly shared sequence variants was considered likely to be a technical artifact of the sequencing pipeline. Correlated functional status among segregating V segments might be attributable to linkage disequilibrium, but an unknown experimental factor could not be ruled out. In vitro tests confirmed that a few of the cytomegalovirus-associated TCR beta chains recognize cytomegalovirus antigens. Roughly 17 rarely observed V segments, including chromosome 9 orphons, were excluded from the earlier analysis of several hundred of the donors because counts were too low. This cohort had only TCR beta chains sequenced, and the lack of alpha or paired-chain data limited which features could be detected. The authors suggested that the approach could potentially be generalized to other disease states and immunological phenotypes. HLA typing was unavailable for some donors at each locus, so association tests used only the typed subset. Compared with the approximately 600-donor mean, donors in an Asian-associated ancestry cluster had fewer N-insertions in productive TCRs, according to a later genetic analysis. Roughly uniform sequencing depth across donors was assumed in presence/absence analyses, although this assumption may not hold. A later analysis found that most CMV-associated TCR beta chains appeared HLA-restricted, with HLA associations seemingly driven largely by CMV exposure. The 87-base-pair reads could not distinguish some IMGT-functional V segments, including TRBV6-2 and TRBV6-3, so those segments were excluded. The classifier was reported to diagnose cytomegalovirus status with high specificity and sensitivity in both the original cohort and the validation cohort. In a later analysis, HLA-associated TCR beta chains showed more clonal expansion and lower generation probabilities than non-associated chains that were equally common. A further reported finding was that TCR beta sequences accurately predicted the HLA-A and HLA-B alleles for most subjects in the first cohort. CMV serostatus was the only immune exposure information available for the cohort. V-gene and J-gene trimming of TCR beta chains was associated with a missense DCLRE1C variant in a later genetic analysis, and the association was replicated in an independent cohort. Assigning TCR associations to individual alleles was difficult when HLA alleles, especially DR and DQ, strongly co-occurred. The study gave a list of under 200 TCR beta chains associated with cytomegalovirus. Across donors, most TCR sequences were observed very rarely, whereas some public TCRs were present in many individuals. A later analysis found that TCR association rates varied across HLA loci, with DRB1 alleles showing the most associated TCRs and HLA-C alleles the fewest. In an earlier analysis of about 600 of the donors, most TCR beta V segments appeared in productive rearrangements about 90% or about 30% of the time, broadly matching IMGT annotations. A later analysis reported that several top co-occurrence clusters appeared linked to parvovirus B19, influenza, CMV and Epstein-Barr virus.

The cohort consisted of some 670 healthy bone marrow donors. All cohort members were sampled while nominally healthy, although unrecorded immune exposures were likely present. The donor tested CMV seronegative, placing the donor among the 352 seronegative members of the cohort. Every donor gave a peripheral blood sample, and the peripheral blood mononuclear cells from that sample were used for TCR beta sequencing. Genomic DNA extraction from the blood cell samples was performed with the Qiagen DNeasy Blood Extraction Kit. CDR1 MNHEY and CDR2 SVGAGI are derived from the germline V gene. Germline trimming amounts to 4 bases on V and 2 bases on J, with 5 as the count of junction bases outside the gene matches. From the cysteine up to the phenylalanine, the CDR3 has a length of 15 residues. Just CDR3 DNA is preserved here, 45 bases in frame from base 1. For this clone: No antigen is known for it. No much larger clone is present one base from it, and per-base qualities are unavailable.

Libraries were constructed by the immunoSEQ multiplex PCR assay. For the multiplex PCR, a mixture combining 60 forward primers for TCR Vbeta segments and 13 reverse primers for TCR Jbeta segments was used. A multiplex PCR assay on genomic DNA amplified the CDR3 region of rearranged TCR beta genes. Amplified TCR beta libraries were sequenced as 87-base-pair reads on the Illumina HiSeq System. As for the original processing: A later analysis counted tens of millions of unique TCR beta chains across the approximately 700 repertoires, and roughly 11 million of these chains were shared by at least two donors. Raw reads were error-corrected and collapsed into unique sequences with a nearest-neighbor algorithm that merged closely related sequences to remove PCR and sequencing errors. To assign V, D and J gene segments, CDR3 sequences were aligned to IMGT reference sequences. For a sequence to be retained, a match of at least six nucleotides was required to both a V gene segment and a J gene segment. A rearrangement counted as productive if the CDR3 had no stop codons and remained in frame with V and J, and every other rearrangement counted as non-productive. CDR3 was defined by IMGT convention, running from the second conserved V-encoded cysteine to the conserved J-encoded phenylalanine. Sequences without an unambiguous match to a single V gene segment were excluded from the earlier analysis of several hundred of the donors. An earlier analysis of 587 of the donors classified V segments as functional when productive rearrangements were above 56.7% and as segregating when the standard deviation between donors was above 5%. A statistical classification framework was developed to diagnose cytomegalovirus status using the catalog of TCR beta chain sequences. In a later analysis, TCR nucleotide sequences were compared against IMGT/GENE-DB human TR gene sequences so that V and J genes could be assigned. In a later analysis, CDR3 sequences and most-parsimonious VDJ recombination scenarios were assigned using the TCRdist pipeline. In a later analysis, every TCR beta chain was defined by the combination of its CDR3 amino acid sequence and its V-gene family, and reads without a unique V-gene family were dropped. To address suspected cross-contamination and a sequencing artifact, a later analysis removed approximately 590 highly shared, low-generation-probability nucleotide sequences. In a later analysis, a clonal expansion index was calculated for each public chain from normalized within-repertoire ranks of inferred template counts. In a later analysis, generation probabilities were computed using a VDJ recombination model fitted to out-of-frame rearrangements, and the results were checked against IGoR. In a later analysis, TCR-TCR, TCR-HLA and TCR-CMV co-occurrence was scored with hypergeometric tests, and a repertoire-size bias correction was applied to TCR pairs. A later analysis estimated false discovery rates by permuting HLA or CMV assignments 20 times. A later analysis grouped co-occurring TCRs with DBSCAN, adding TCRdist sequence similarity when clustering within HLA-allele-positive subsets. Repertoires with fewer than 30,000 or more than 120,000 public chains were left out of co-occurrence clustering, as were five repertoires with anomalous nucleotide sharing. The immuneACCESS repertoire file appears here via TCRdb, limited to in-frame rearrangements. These files lack a portion of the clones; in checked studies, under half of the deficit traces to unresolved V genes, and the cause of the others is not known. D and trimming were read from the DNA, whereas the V and J calls and clone size are those reported in that table. Within this sample are 150,000 to 200,000 clones, with around 81% of them counted one time only. Together, the top ten hold about 2.1% of the sample.

The sequence derives from a man between 25 and 39 years old in good health and CMV-seronegative. This receptor chain uses TRBV6-5 and TRBJ2-1; TRBD2 lines up with 7 middle nucleotides. Sequencing was done on a sample of PBMCs. The CDR3 loop reads CASSLPGLPYNEQFF. The DNA is TGTGCCAGCAGTTTGCCGGGACTACCCTACAATGAGCAGTTCTTC.